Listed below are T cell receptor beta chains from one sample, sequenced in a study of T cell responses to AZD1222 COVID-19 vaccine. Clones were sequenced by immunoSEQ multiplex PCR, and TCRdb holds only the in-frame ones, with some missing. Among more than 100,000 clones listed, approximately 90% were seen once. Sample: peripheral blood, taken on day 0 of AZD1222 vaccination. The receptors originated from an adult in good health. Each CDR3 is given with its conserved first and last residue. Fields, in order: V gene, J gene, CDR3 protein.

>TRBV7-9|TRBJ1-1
CASSSPRGRGGNTEAFF
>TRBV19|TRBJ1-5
CASRDRGGNSNQPQHF
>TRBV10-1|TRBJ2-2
CASSPSGRANTGELFF
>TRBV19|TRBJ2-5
CASASSQTQYF
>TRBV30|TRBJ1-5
CAWSTTGGNNQPQHF
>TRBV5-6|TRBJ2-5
CASSVPSGSTRETQYF
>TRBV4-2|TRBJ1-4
CASSQDPRGGTNEKLFF
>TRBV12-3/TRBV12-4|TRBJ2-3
CASSLDGDTQYF
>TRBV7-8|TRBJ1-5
CASSLAFGNQPQHF
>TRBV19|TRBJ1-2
CASTHREPNYGYTF
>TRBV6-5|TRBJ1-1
CASDRWNTEAFF
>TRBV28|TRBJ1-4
CASSRPINEKLFF
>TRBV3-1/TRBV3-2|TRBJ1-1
CASSDGDTLEAFF
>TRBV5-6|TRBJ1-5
CASSSTGAVSQHF
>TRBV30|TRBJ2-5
CAWSGTGLETQYF
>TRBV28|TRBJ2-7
CASPAQRYEQYF
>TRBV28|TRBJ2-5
CASSLGNQETQYF
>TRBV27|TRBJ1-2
CASSPGQGWPNYGYTF
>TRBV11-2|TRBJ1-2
CASRQPGQGNYGYTF
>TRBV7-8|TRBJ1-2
CASSLQRGTATQANYGYTF
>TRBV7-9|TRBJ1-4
CASSSSEEKLFF
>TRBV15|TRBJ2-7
CATSRDPGDEQYF
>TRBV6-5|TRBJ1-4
CASSPRQVEKLFF
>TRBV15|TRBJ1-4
CATSRGRPNEKLFF
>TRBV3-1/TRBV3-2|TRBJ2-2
CASGGQGVTGELFF
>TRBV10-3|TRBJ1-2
CAISEITTGGYGYTF
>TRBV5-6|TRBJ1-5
CASSLAGTSRDQPQHF
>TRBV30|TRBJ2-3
CAWSVGDTQYF
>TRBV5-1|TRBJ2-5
CASSFAGEETQYF
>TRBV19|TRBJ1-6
CASMGQGYSPLHF
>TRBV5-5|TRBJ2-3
CASSLVSGNTQYF
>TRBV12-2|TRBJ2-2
CASRHLLMPGQGACGELFF
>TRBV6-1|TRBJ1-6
CASSEDLYSTLHF